This is a list of T cell receptor beta chains from one sample in a study of CD4+ T cells in melanoma. This table comes from immunoSEQ multiplex PCR, and its TCRdb copy is limited to in-frame clones, with some not included. Of about 15,000 clones listed, approximately 62% were seen once; the top ten hold more than 11%. Sequenced sample: cells from a culture (not recorded whether cultured in vitro). Source of these receptors: a human donor with melanoma. CDR3s include the opening cysteine and the closing phenylalanine or tryptophan. The order of the fields is CDR3 protein, CDR3 DNA, clone size, J gene, D gene, CDR3 length, V gene. The D gene is left open where the match is weak. Clone size appears in some rows only: once, few, many, or a class for an expanded clone.

CDR3: CASSLAGQETEAFF
DNA: TGTGCCAGCAGCTTGGCGGGGCAGGAAACTGAAGCTTTCTTT
size: -
J: TRBJ1-1
D: -
length: 14
V: TRBV5-6

CDR3: CASGHREGNTGELFF
DNA: TGTGCCAGCGGACACCGGGAGGGGAACACCGGGGAGCTGTTTTTT
size: few
J: TRBJ2-2
D: TRBD2
length: 15
V: TRBV7-9

CDR3: CAITGGNEQFF
DNA: TGTGCCATCACCGGGGGAAATGAGCAGTTCTTC
size: -
J: TRBJ2-1
D: -
length: 11
V: TRBV10-3

CDR3: CASSGSAGAEAFF
DNA: TGTGCCAGCAGCGGTTCGGCAGGGGCTGAAGCTTTCTTT
size: -
J: TRBJ1-1
D: -
length: 13
V: TRBV27

CDR3: CASSVAGQSTEAFF
DNA: TGTGCCAGCAGCGTAGCAGGGCAGAGCACTGAAGCTTTCTTT
size: -
J: TRBJ1-1
D: -
length: 14
V: TRBV9

CDR3: CASSLERGLRVESPLHF
DNA: TGTGCCAGCAGCTTGGAAAGGGGGCTAAGGGTCGAATCACCCCTCCACTTT
size: once
J: TRBJ1-6
D: TRBD1
length: 17
V: TRBV5-5

CDR3: CASSYGDMNTEAFF
DNA: TGTGCCAGCAGTTACGGGGATATGAACACTGAAGCTTTCTTT
size: -
J: TRBJ1-1
D: -
length: 14
V: TRBV6-5

CDR3: CASSPRQRGLAASYNEQFF
DNA: TGTGCCAGCTCGCCTCGACAAAGGGGCCTAGCTGCCTCCTACAATGAGCAGTTCTTC
size: -
J: TRBJ2-1
D: -
length: 19
V: TRBV18

CDR3: CASSLVYRGLNSPLHF
DNA: TGTGCCAGCAGCTTGGTCTACAGGGGACTCAATTCACCCCTCCACTTT
size: few
J: TRBJ1-6
D: TRBD1
length: 16
V: TRBV11-2

CDR3: CAIGSLRGTDTQYF
DNA: TGTGCCATCGGCAGCTTAAGGGGTACAGATACGCAGTATTTT
size: once
J: TRBJ2-3
D: -
length: 14
V: TRBV11-2

CDR3: CASKAGTLATNEKLFF
DNA: TGCGCCAGCAAAGCAGGGACGTTAGCAACTAATGAAAAACTGTTTTTT
size: -
J: TRBJ1-4
D: -
length: 16
V: TRBV5-1

CDR3: CASSFGQNYGYTF
DNA: TGTGCCAGCAGCTTTGGACAAAACTATGGCTACACCTTC
size: -
J: TRBJ1-2
D: -
length: 13
V: TRBV5-4

CDR3: CASSRTEGGYTF
DNA: TGTGCCAGCTCACGGACAGAGGGAGGCTACACCTTC
size: -
J: TRBJ1-2
D: -
length: 12
V: TRBV18

CDR3: CASSQGEQLAEGPYNEQFF
DNA: TGCGCCAGCAGCCAAGGGGAACAATTAGCCGAGGGGCCCTACAATGAGCAGTTCTTC
size: few
J: TRBJ2-1
D: -
length: 19
V: TRBV4-1

CDR3: CASSRDLTDTQYF
DNA: TGTGCCAGCAGTCGGGACCTTACAGATACGCAGTATTTT
size: once
J: TRBJ2-3
D: -
length: 13
V: TRBV6-5

CDR3: CASSQDGGTKETQYF
DNA: TGTGCCAGCAGCCAAGATGGGGGAACTAAAGAGACCCAGTACTTC
size: -
J: TRBJ2-5
D: -
length: 15
V: TRBV4-2

CDR3: CASTADRFNQPQHF
DNA: TGTGCCAGCACGGCGGACCGGTTCAATCAGCCCCAGCATTTT
size: -
J: TRBJ1-5
D: -
length: 14
V: TRBV2

CDR3: CASSIAASSYNEQFF
DNA: TGTGCCAGTAGTATAGCGGCTAGCTCCTACAATGAGCAGTTCTTC
size: -
J: TRBJ2-1
D: -
length: 15
V: TRBV19

CDR3: CASSYSGQGGYTF
DNA: TGTGCCAGCAGTTACTCAGGACAGGGTGGCTACACCTTC
size: -
J: TRBJ1-2
D: TRBD1
length: 13
V: TRBV6-5

CDR3: CAWNTGYGYTF
DNA: TGTGCCTGGAATACAGGATATGGCTACACCTTC
size: few
J: TRBJ1-2
D: -
length: 11
V: TRBV30

CDR3: CASSGRTGANYGYTF
DNA: TGCGCCAGCAGCGGACGGACAGGGGCGAACTATGGCTACACCTTC
size: -
J: TRBJ1-2
D: TRBD1
length: 15
V: TRBV5-1

CDR3: CASSVFAGNYGYTF
DNA: TGTGCCAGCAGCGTGTTTGCGGGAAACTATGGCTACACCTTC
size: -
J: TRBJ1-2
D: -
length: 14
V: TRBV9

CDR3: CASSPDRVNEKLFF
DNA: TGCGCCAGCAGCCCGGACAGAGTAAATGAAAAACTGTTTTTT
size: -
J: TRBJ1-4
D: -
length: 14
V: TRBV4-1

CDR3: CASSREGPGELFF
DNA: TGTGCTAGCAGCCGCGAGGGTCCCGGGGAGCTGTTTTTT
size: once
J: TRBJ2-2
D: -
length: 13
V: TRBV7-7

CDR3: CAIRGQQTYNEQFF
DNA: TGTGCCATCAGAGGACAGCAGACCTACAATGAGCAGTTCTTC
size: -
J: TRBJ2-1
D: -
length: 14
V: TRBV10-3

CDR3: CASGRDGNYEQYF
DNA: TGTGCCAGCGGACGCGACGGAAACTACGAGCAGTACTTC
size: -
J: TRBJ2-7
D: -
length: 13
V: TRBV6-6

CDR3: CASSRLTLGQRTDTQYF
DNA: TGTGCCAGCAGCCGCTTGACCCTGGGACAGCGCACAGATACGCAGTATTTT
size: -
J: TRBJ2-3
D: TRBD1
length: 17
V: TRBV11-2

CDR3: CASSYAGQGTYGYTF
DNA: TGTGCCAGCAGTTACGCGGGACAGGGGACCTATGGCTACACCTTC
size: -
J: TRBJ1-2
D: TRBD1
length: 15
V: TRBV6-5